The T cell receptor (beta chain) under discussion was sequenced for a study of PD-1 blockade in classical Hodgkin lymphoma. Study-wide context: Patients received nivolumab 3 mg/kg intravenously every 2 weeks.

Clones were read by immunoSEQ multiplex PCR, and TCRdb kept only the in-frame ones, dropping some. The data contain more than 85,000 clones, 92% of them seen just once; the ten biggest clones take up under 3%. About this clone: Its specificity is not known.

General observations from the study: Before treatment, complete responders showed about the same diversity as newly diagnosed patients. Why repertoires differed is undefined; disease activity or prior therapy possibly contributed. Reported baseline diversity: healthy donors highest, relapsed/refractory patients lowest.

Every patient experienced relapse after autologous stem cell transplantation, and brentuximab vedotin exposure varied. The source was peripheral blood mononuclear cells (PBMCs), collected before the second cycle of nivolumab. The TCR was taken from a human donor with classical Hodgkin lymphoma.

For the CDR3, the DNA is TGTGCCAGCAGTTTTGCAGGGAGGGGAGAGACCCAGTACTTC. This sequence encodes CASSFAGRGETQYF. The chain combines TRBV27 with TRBJ2-5; 7 nucleotides match TRBD2. Germline assignment: CDR1 MNHEY and CDR2 SMNVEV (reference sequence). V shed 3 bases, J shed 4 bases, and the junction held 5 bases outside the gene matches. The CDR3 has 14 residues.